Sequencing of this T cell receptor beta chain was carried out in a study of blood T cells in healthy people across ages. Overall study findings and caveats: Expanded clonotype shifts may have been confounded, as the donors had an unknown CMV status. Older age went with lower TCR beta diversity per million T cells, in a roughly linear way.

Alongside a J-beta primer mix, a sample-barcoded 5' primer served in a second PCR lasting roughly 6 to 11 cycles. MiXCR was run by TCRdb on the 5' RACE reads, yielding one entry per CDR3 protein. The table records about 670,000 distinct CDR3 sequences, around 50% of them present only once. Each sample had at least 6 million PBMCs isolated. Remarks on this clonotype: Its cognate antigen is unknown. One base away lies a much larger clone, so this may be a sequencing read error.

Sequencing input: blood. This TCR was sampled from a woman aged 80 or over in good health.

In DNA, the CDR3 is TGTGCCAGCAGTGGGAGACAGGGCTACTCCTACGAGCAGTACTTC. Amino acids: CASSGRQGYSYEQYF. V is TRBV25-1 and J is TRBJ2-7; 7 nucleotides align to TRBD1. V trimming: 4 bases; J trimming: 0 bases; junction bases outside the gene matches: 6. CDR1 MGHDK and CDR2 SYGVNS come from the germline V gene. This CDR3 region has 15 residues.